This record covers a single T cell receptor (beta chain). The V gene end was trimmed by 4 bases and the J gene end by 2 bases; junction bases not matched to a gene: 2. The CDR3 runs to 13 residues. Per germline, CDR1 LGHNA and CDR2 YSLEER. The authors' processing: Cell counts per sample came from amplifying reference gene primers. TCRdb's table, derived via immunoSEQ multiplex PCR, lists solely in-frame clones and lacks some. For V, J and clone size, that table is used; D and trimming come from the DNA. The sample has tens of thousands of clones, under 90% seen once. The data belong to a study of blood T cell repertoires in COVID-19. Study-wide context: Whether acute or convalescent, the COVID-19 samples came from the United States, Italy and Spain. T cells, B-cell-depleted T cells, or PBMCs supplied cDNA or gDNA.

Sequencing input: peripheral blood. This clonotype was obtained from a man aged 80 or over with COVID-19, enrolled during active disease. The chain combines TRBV4-3 with TRBJ2-7, with TRBD1 matching over 7 bases. The CDR3 DNA sequence: TGCGCCAGCAGCCGTGGACAGGCCTACGAGCAGTACTTC. Translated: CASSRGQAYEQYF.